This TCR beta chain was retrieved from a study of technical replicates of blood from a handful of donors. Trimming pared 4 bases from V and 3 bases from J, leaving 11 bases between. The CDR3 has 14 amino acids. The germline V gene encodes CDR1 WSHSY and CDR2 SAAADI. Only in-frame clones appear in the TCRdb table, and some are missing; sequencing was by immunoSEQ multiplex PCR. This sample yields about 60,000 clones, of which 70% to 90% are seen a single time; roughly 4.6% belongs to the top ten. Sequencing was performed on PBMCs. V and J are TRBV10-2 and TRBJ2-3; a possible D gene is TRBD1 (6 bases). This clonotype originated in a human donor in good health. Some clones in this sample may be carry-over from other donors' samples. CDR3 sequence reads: CASSANRVTDTQYF. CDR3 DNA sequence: TGCGCCAGCAGTGCCAACAGGGTAACAGATACGCAGTATTTT.